This TCR beta chain appears in the sequencing data of a study of blood T cell repertoires in COVID-19. The trim removed 11 bases at V and 2 bases at J, leaving 7 bases unmatched. The CDR3 is 13 residues long. CDR1 is MNHEY and CDR2 is SVGAGI in the germline V gene. As originally analysed: Estimation of nucleated cell counts relied on the amplification of reference gene primers. Sequencing was performed with immunoSEQ multiplex PCR; in TCRdb, only in-frame clones are kept and a portion is missing. V, J and clone size derive from that table, while D and trimming were established from the DNA sequence. The sample has under 400,000 clones; more than 70% are singletons.

Sequencing was done on a sample of peripheral blood. This TCR derives from a woman younger than 45 with COVID-19, enrolled during active disease. The J gene is TRBJ2-3, the V gene TRBV6-5; 7 nucleotides match TRBD2. In nucleotides, the CDR3 is TGTGCCGGCCAGGGAGGGGACACAGATACGCAGTATTTT. This gives the protein CAGQGGDTDTQYF.